This T cell receptor beta chain was documented in a study of read filtering for tumor transcriptome and immune sequencing. Across the study: Among patients, 17 to 20 were male and more than 12 female, aged roughly 47 to 90 (mean around 66).

Bone marrow was sampled from every patient at the time of active disease. About this clonotype itself: The antigen is unknown. This CDR3 is missing its conserved last phenylalanine or tryptophan, likely due to a read error.

CDR1 MNHNY and CDR2 SVGAGI come from the germline V gene (reference sequence). V shed 6 bases, J shed 2 bases, and the junction held 12 bases outside the gene matches. The CDR3 contains 18 residues. This library used roughly 370 ng RNA and molecular barcoded adaptors spanning alpha/delta and beta/gamma chains. Each CDR3 protein is one row after TCRdb ran MiXCR on the reads. The data contain about 62,000 distinct CDR3 sequences, around 20% of them singletons. Study outcomes and limitations: Without single-read clonotypes, shared clonotype proportions correlated more between IR-seq and RNA-seq.

The V call is TRBV6-6, the J call TRBJ1-5, with TRBD1 matching over 11 bases. This TCR was recovered from a donor at least 40 years old with multiple myeloma. The sample was a population of CD138-negative cells sorted from bone marrow. In nucleotides, the CDR3 is TGTGCCAGCAGACTCGGACAGGGGGCGAGTAGCGGCAATCAGCCCCAGCATTTA. Translation: CASRLGQGASSGNQPQHL.